The 18 T cell receptor beta chains below all came from one sample that was sequenced in a study of breast tumors, draining lymph nodes, adjacent tissues. The lymph nodes were axillary draining lymph nodes from breast cancer patients. TCRdb reprocessed the multiplex PCR reads with MiXCR, giving one entry per CDR3 protein. The sample shows roughly 100,000 distinct CDR3 sequences, roughly 29% of them seen only once. The sequencing input was axillary lymph node tissue. The receptor source for this set is a female donor with breast cancer. Some clones in this sample may be carry-over from other donors' samples.

The sample holds many counts of this clonotype. V is TRBV29-1 and J is TRBJ1-4; D unclear. Germline CDR1 and CDR2: SQVTM and ANQGSEA. The CDR3 length is 14 residues. Between the trimmed V and J ends, which lost 2 bases and 7 bases, there was a span of 14 bases. The CDR3 DNA follows: TGCAGCGTTGAAAGGCCCCCTGGCCGTGAAAAACTGTTTTTT. It yields the protein CSVERPPGREKLFF.

The chain joins TRBV9 to TRBJ1-1, with 10 bases that match TRBD1. V was pared by 1 base and J by 6 bases, with 9 bases of the junction left unmatched. The V gene's germline CDR1 is SGDLS and CDR2 YYNGEE. The CDR3 sequence is 16 residues long. CDR3 residues: CASSVSMGTGDSEAFF. CDR3 coding DNA: TGTGCCAGCAGCGTATCAATGGGGACAGGGGATTCTGAAGCTTTCTTT. Filled out from reference TRBV9 and TRBJ1-1, the complete variable domain reads DSGVTQTPKHLITATGQRVTLRCSPRSGDLSVYWYQQSLDQGLQFLIQYYNGEERAKGNILERFSAQQFPDLHSELNLSSLELGDSALYFCASSVSMGTGDSEAFFGQGTRLTVV.

The rearrangement uses TRBV7-2 and TRBJ2-5; the D call may be TRBD1 or TRBD2 (5 bases each). This CDR3 spans 13 amino acids. Trimming left V 7 bases short and J 2 bases short, with 11 bases between. Germline CDR1 SGHTA, CDR2 FQGNSA. The CDR3 nucleotides are TGTGCCAGCAACCCGTGGGGGCAAGAGACCCAGTACTTC. Its protein is CASNPWGQETQYF.

The chain has TRBV10-3 and TRBJ2-5; D is uncertain. Germline V lookup: CDR1 ENHRY, CDR2 SYGVKD. The CDR3 has 13 amino acids. V lost 4 bases and J lost 4, with 10 bases in between. The CDR3 reads CAISGRNGETQYF. CDR3 nucleotides: TGTGCCATCAGTGGACGGAATGGAGAGACCCAGTACTTC.

This clonotype was observed many times. The J gene is TRBJ2-5, the V gene TRBV15; possibly TRBD1 or TRBD2 for D (5 bases each). Between the trimmed V and J ends, which lost 1 base and 1 base, there was a span of 16 bases. Germline CDR1 and CDR2: LNHNV and YYDKDF (reference sequence). The CDR3 is 17 residues long. In DNA, the CDR3 is TGTGCCACCAGCAGAGGAGTTCGAGAGAGGGGCCAAGAGACCCAGTACTTC. Encoded protein: CATSRGVRERGQETQYF.

This clonotype was picked up many times. This chain uses TRBV9 with TRBJ2-2; 11 bases align to TRBD1. The CDR3 sequence is 17 residues long. The V segment lost 0 bases and the J segment 3 bases; nucleotides outside the gene matches: 4. CDR1 is SGDLS, CDR2 YYNGEE, per germline. The CDR3 sequence is CASSVGPGQGDTGELFF. The CDR3 region has the DNA TGTGCCAGCAGCGTAGGACCGGGACAGGGGGACACCGGGGAGCTGTTTTTT. Full variable domain (missing parts from reference TRBV9 and TRBJ2-2): DSGVTQTPKHLITATGQRVTLRCSPRSGDLSVYWYQQSLDQGLQFLIQYYNGEERAKGNILERFSAQQFPDLHSELNLSSLELGDSALYFCASSVGPGQGDTGELFFGEGSRLTVL.

This clonotype appeared a few times. V is TRBV12-3 or TRBV12-4 and J is TRBJ1-1; 8 bases fit TRBD1. This CDR3 is built from 14 residues. V shed 6 bases and J 7 bases; nucleotides not matched to a gene: 10. The CDR3 DNA follows: TGTGCCAGCAGCCTAAGACAGGGGACCAGTGAAGCTTTCTTT. Protein: CASSLRQGTSEAFF.

The sample holds many counts of this clonotype. The chain carries TRBV12-3 or TRBV12-4 and TRBJ1-3; D unclear. The V end lost 1 base, the J end lost 1 base, and 8 bases lay between the germline ends. The CDR3 extends over 15 amino acids. The CDR3 DNA sequence: TGTGCCAGCAGTTTAGGCCTAGGGTCTGGAAACACCATATATTTT. Translated: CASSLGLGSGNTIYF.

This clonotype was recorded at least ten times. J is TRBJ2-7 and V is TRBV5-4, with unresolved D. CDR1 is SGHNT, CDR2 YYREEE, per germline (reference sequence). Trimming took off 4 bases at V and 3 bases at J, with 14 bases between the two ends. The CDR3 is 14 residues long. The CDR3 is CASSLRNSGYEQYF. The CDR3 nucleotides read TGTGCCAGCAGCCTAAGAAACAGTGGCTACGAGCAGTACTTC.

This clonotype appeared many times. The V call is TRBV4-2, the J call TRBJ1-2; D is possibly TRBD1 (6 bases). This CDR3 spans 17 amino acids. The ends were cut back, 1 base at V and 0 bases at J, with 15 bases in the middle. Germline V lookup: CDR1 LGHNA, CDR2 YNFKEQ. The CDR3 bases are TGTGCCAGCAGCCAAGGCGTACGCCGGGACACTAACTATGGCTACACCTTC. Translated, it gives CASSQGVRRDTNYGYTF.

Details on this clonotype: Compared with germline, one end of the junction differs, possibly owing to a read error. This chain uses TRBV24-1 with TRBJ2-7, with D hard to call. This CDR3 has 16 amino acids. Germline V gives CDR1 KGHDR, CDR2 SFDVKD. The DNA of the CDR3 is TGTGTCACCAGTGGATGGGCCGCCCGACTCTCCTACGAGCAGTACTTC. The encoded protein is CVTSGWAARLSYEQYF.

This clonotype was counted ten times or more. J is TRBJ1-5 and V is TRBV27; D remains ambiguous. This CDR3 region has 15 residues. CDR1 MNHEY and CDR2 SMNVEV come from the germline V gene (reference sequence). The germline V and J ends were trimmed by 3 bases and 0 bases, with 9 bases remaining between them. The CDR3 is CASSFGRDSNQPQHF. The DNA of the CDR3 is TGTGCCAGCAGTTTCGGCCGGGATAGCAATCAGCCCCAGCATTTT.

This clonotype was detected ten times or more. CDR3 sequence reads: CASSFGPSAGEQFF. As DNA, the CDR3 is TGTGCCAGCAGCTTCGGGCCTTCCGCCGGTGAGCAGTTCTTC. This chain joins TRBV7-3 and TRBJ2-1, with D unclear. CDR1 is SGHTA, CDR2 FQGTGA, per germline. The V and J ends lost 3 bases and 9 bases respectively, with 15 bases between them. The CDR3 sequence is 14 residues long. The whole variable domain, remainder taken from reference TRBV7-3 and TRBJ2-1, is GAGVSQTPSNKVTEKGKYVELRCDPISGHTALYWYRQSLGQGPEFLIYFQGTGAADDSGLPNDRFFAVRPEGSVSTLKIQRTERGDSAVYLCASSFGPSAGEQFFGPGTRLTVL.

This clonotype came up a few times. V and J are TRBV6-1 and TRBJ1-1, with D hard to call. The CDR3 loop spans 11 amino acids. Germline CDR1 reads MNHNS; CDR2 reads SASEGT. Trimming shortened V by 5 bases and J by 7 bases, and 8 bases separated the two germline ends. The chain's CDR3 is CASSFRGEAFF. The CDR3 DNA follows: TGTGCCAGCAGTTTCCGCGGTGAAGCTTTCTTT.

The chain carries TRBV7-2 and TRBJ2-1; TRBD2 matches at 11 bases. The length of the CDR3 is 16 residues. Germline V lookup: CDR1 SGHTA, CDR2 FQGNSA. The CDR3: CAGSLVIAGGPYEQFF. The DNA of the CDR3 is TGTGCTGGCAGCTTAGTCATAGCGGGGGGGCCATATGAGCAGTTCTTC. The complete variable domain, with remaining parts taken from reference TRBV7-2 and TRBJ2-1, reads GAGVSQSPSNKVTEKGKDVELRCDPISGHTALYWYRQSLGQGLEFLIYFQGNSAPDKSGLPSDRFSAERTGGSVSTLTIQRTQQEDSAVYLCAGSLVIAGGPYEQFFGPGTRLTVL.

Concerning this clonotype itself: Its ends do not fully match the called genes, so a read error is possible. CDR3 residues: CASGFRGSADF. The CDR3 nucleotides read TGTGCTAGTGGTTTCCGCGGTTCAGCCGACTTC. The V call is TRBV12-5, the J call TRBJ2-4; no firm D call. This CDR3 is built from 11 residues. The germline CDR1 and CDR2 sequences are LGHNT and FRNRAP.

This clonotype was recorded at least ten times. A much bigger clone sits one base away, suggesting this may be a read error. The chain combines TRBV6-6 with TRBJ1-4, with D possibly TRBD1 on 5 matching bases. V was clipped by 7 bases and J by 0 bases, with 12 bases between them. In germline, CDR1 is MNHNY, CDR2 SVGAGI (reference sequence). This CDR3 spans 15 amino acids. CDR3 nucleotides: TGTGCCAGCACGCCGGGGGACGCAACTAATGAAAAACTGTTTTTT. Translation: CASTPGDATNEKLFF.

V and J are TRBV15 and TRBJ1-3, with D possibly matching TRBD1 (6 bases). The CDR3 runs to 15 residues. The germline V and J ends were trimmed by 0 bases and 4 bases, with 10 bases remaining between them. Germline CDR1 is LNHNV and CDR2 is YYDKDF (reference sequence). CDR3 amino acids: CATSRDRGGGNTIYF. The CDR3 DNA is TGTGCCACCAGCAGAGACAGGGGCGGAGGAAACACCATATATTTT.